Listed below are T cell receptor beta chains from one sample, sequenced in a study of blood T cell repertoires in COVID-19. The data were produced by immunoSEQ multiplex PCR, yet TCRdb's version contains in-frame clones alone and is incomplete. This table holds about 120,000 clones, roughly 90% found once. Input material: peripheral blood. These receptors were collected from an elderly woman with acute or convalescent COVID-19. Both conserved end residues are part of each CDR3. A D gene is named only where the DNA matches it firmly. Clone size appears in some rows only: once, few, many, or a class for an expanded clone.

v_gene,abundance,j_gene,len,d_gene,CDR3nt,CDR3aa
TRBV19,.,TRBJ2-5,14,.,TGTGCCAGTAGTATAAGTGACAGACAAGAGACCCAGTACTTC,CASSISDRQETQYF
TRBV28,.,TRBJ1-2,15,.,TGTGCCAGCAGTCCCGCCCGGACGGACTACTATGGCTACACCTTC,CASSPARTDYYGYTF
TRBV7-3,.,TRBJ1-1,13,.,TGTGCCAGCAGCTCACAGGGAAACACTGAAGCTTTCTTT,CASSSQGNTEAFF
TRBV7-9,.,TRBJ1-1,17,.,TGTGCCAGCAGCTTTTCCCCTCGACAGGTTGGGGCGTCGGAAGCTTTCTTT,CASSFSPRQVGASEAFF
TRBV19,.,TRBJ1-5,15,.,TGTGCCAGTAGTGCGACAAGAGATAGCAATCAGCCCCAGCATTTT,CASSATRDSNQPQHF
TRBV2,once,TRBJ2-5,14,.,TGTGCCAGCAGACGGGGGTCGGGGGAAGAGACCCAGTACTTC,CASRRGSGEETQYF
TRBV7-8,.,TRBJ2-2,16,TRBD1,TGTGCCAGCACCCGGACAGGGGGCCGGGACACCGGGGAGCTGTTTTTT,CASTRTGGRDTGELFF
TRBV4-1,.,TRBJ2-1,17,TRBD2,TGCGCCAGCAGCCAACGCGCGCTAGCGGGAGGGCCGCATGAGCAGTTCTTC,CASSQRALAGGPHEQFF
TRBV2,.,TRBJ1-2,15,.,TGTGCCAGCAGTGTGGTACAGGTTGGATATTATGGCTACACCTTC,CASSVVQVGYYGYTF
TRBV9,few,TRBJ1-3,17,.,TGTGCCAGCAGCGTACAAGTGGGGAGGTCCTCTGGAAACACCATATATTTT,CASSVQVGRSSGNTIYF
TRBV2,.,TRBJ2-7,15,.,TGTGCCAGCAGTTCAATGACAGCTAATGCCTACGAGCAGTACTTC,CASSSMTANAYEQYF
TRBV28,.,TRBJ2-1,15,TRBD2,TGTGCCAGCAGTTTTAGGACTAGCGTCCACAATGAGCAGTTCTTC,CASSFRTSVHNEQFF
TRBV3-1/TRBV3-2,.,TRBJ1-4,15,.,TGTGCCAGCAGCCAAGATCAACAGGCAAGTGAAAAACTGTTTTTT,CASSQDQQASEKLFF
TRBV10-3,.,TRBJ1-1,14,.,TGTGCCATCAGTTGGAGCGAGGGTAACACTGAAGCTTTCTTT,CAISWSEGNTEAFF
TRBV27,.,TRBJ2-2,17,TRBD2,TGTGCCAGCAGTTTCTCGAGCGGGAGAGGAGGGGGCGGGGAGCTGTTTTTT,CASSFSSGRGGGGELFF
TRBV27,.,TRBJ1-2,15,.,TGTGCCAGCAGTTTAAAGTGGACAGCGCCCTATGGCTACACCTTC,CASSLKWTAPYGYTF
TRBV4-3,.,TRBJ2-1,17,.,TGCGCCAGCAGCCCCCAAGCCCGAGGGGGCGGGACAAATGAGCAGTTCTTC,CASSPQARGGGTNEQFF
TRBV2,.,TRBJ1-5,17,.,TGTGCCAGCAGCCCATCTGCGACAGTCTATAGCAATCAGCCCCAGCATTTT,CASSPSATVYSNQPQHF
TRBV19,.,TRBJ1-5,15,.,TGTGCCAGTAGGGAGGGTCTGGGTAGCAATCAGCCCCAGCATTTT,CASREGLGSNQPQHF
TRBV6-5,.,TRBJ1-2,13,TRBD1,TGTGCCAGCAGTTACTCCCAGGGGGGTGGCTACACCTTC,CASSYSQGGGYTF
TRBV9,.,TRBJ1-3,16,.,TGTGCCAGCAGCCTCCAGGGACTGATCTCTGGAAACACCATATATTTT,CASSLQGLISGNTIYF
TRBV19,.,TRBJ1-2,15,.,TGTGCCAGCGTATCCCCACAGGCAGGGGACTATGGCTACACCTTC,CASVSPQAGDYGYTF
TRBV9,.,TRBJ2-5,14,.,TGTGCCAGCAGCGTGAAGGCAGGAAAAGAGACCCAGTACTTC,CASSVKAGKETQYF
TRBV19,.,TRBJ1-1,14,TRBD1,TGTGCCAGTAGTAGAGGGACAGGGGGCACTGAAGCTTTCTTT,CASSRGTGGTEAFF
TRBV4-1,.,TRBJ2-2,18,.,TGCGCCAGCAGCCAAAGAGGGGGACCGGGAATAGGGACCGGGGAGCTGTTTTTT,CASSQRGGPGIGTGELFF
TRBV3-1/TRBV3-2,.,TRBJ2-7,21,TRBD2,TGTGCCAGCAGCCATGCGTACTTGGGACTAGCGGGGGGTACCATCTTCTACGAGCAGTACTTC,CASSHAYLGLAGGTIFYEQYF
TRBV5-1,.,TRBJ2-5,14,TRBD2,TGCGCCAGCAGAACCGGACTAGGCCAAGAGACCCAGTACTTC,CASRTGLGQETQYF
TRBV7-2,.,TRBJ2-5,14,.,TGTGCCAGCAGCCCTCGACAGTTTTGGGAGACCCAGTACTTC,CASSPRQFWETQYF
TRBV28,.,TRBJ1-1,12,TRBD1,TGTGCCAGCAGTTTAACAGGGGTCACAGCTTTCTTT,CASSLTGVTAFF